The 14 T cell receptor beta chains presented below share a single source sample, sequenced in a study of T cell repertoires in cytomegalovirus infection. TCRdb reprocessed the reads via MiXCR and lists one record per CDR3 protein. The data contain 300,000 to 400,000 distinct CDR3 sequences, 8% to 10% of them singletons. Specimen: PBMCs. These receptors were obtained from a human donor in good health (CMV status not recorded). Some clones in this sample may be carry-over from other donors' samples.

The table lists this clonotype with a few counts. This chain uses TRBV20-1 with TRBJ2-5; 7 nucleotides line up with TRBD2. After removal of 6 bases from V and 5 bases from J, the junction contained 6 bases not matched to a gene. The V gene's germline CDR1 is DFQATT and CDR2 SNEGSKA (reference sequence). The CDR3 runs to 12 residues. The CDR3 loop is CSAGGGGETQYF. In nucleotides, the CDR3 is TGCAGTGCAGGCGGGGGAGGGGAGACCCAGTACTTC.

The CDR3 sequence is CASSLVQGGRDTQYF. The DNA for the CDR3 is TGTGCCAGCAGTTTAGTACAGGGGGGGAGGGATACGCAGTATTTT. The chain has TRBV27 and TRBJ2-3; weak D call: TRBD1 (8 bases). This CDR3 contains 15 residues. V lost 2 bases to trimming and J lost 6 bases, with 15 bases between them. Germline CDR1 MNHEY, CDR2 SMNVEV (reference sequence).

This clonotype was seen repeatedly, ten times or more. This chain connects TRBV6-1 to TRBJ2-1; a possible D gene is TRBD2 (5 bases). Trimming removed 0 bases at V and 2 bases at J, with 8 bases between. The CDR3 consists of 15 residues. The V gene's germline CDR1 is MNHNS and CDR2 SASEGT. The CDR3 region has the DNA TGTGCCAGCAGTGAAGCGGGAGAGGCCTACAATGAGCAGTTCTTC. The encoded protein is CASSEAGEAYNEQFF.

The rearrangement links TRBV27 to TRBJ2-7; tentative D call: TRBD2 (5 bases). Germline V gene data show CDR1 as MNHEY and CDR2 as SMNVEV (reference sequence). This CDR3 has 15 residues. Trimming stripped 6 bases from V and 0 bases from J, with 15 bases between. In nucleotides, the CDR3 is TGTGCCAGCAGCGCGAGGGCATATAGCTCCTACGAGCAGTACTTC. Amino acid sequence: CASSARAYSSYEQYF.

The chain uses TRBV7-9 and TRBJ2-5; perhaps D is TRBD1 or TRBD2 (7 bases each). From germline, CDR1 is SEHNR and CDR2 FQNEAQ (reference sequence). The CDR3 contains 16 residues. V was cut by 8 bases and J by 2 bases, with 21 bases left in between. This CDR3 is CASGLPPGGAQETQYF. In DNA, the CDR3 is TGTGCCAGCGGACTCCCTCCAGGGGGGGCTCAAGAGACCCAGTACTTC.

The table lists this clonotype with many counts. The chain employs TRBV12-3 or TRBV12-4 and TRBJ1-4; 7 bases agree with TRBD1. The CDR3 length is 15 residues. The trim removed 5 bases at V and 3 bases at J, leaving 6 bases unmatched. The CDR3 nucleotides are TGTGCCAGCAGTGGCGGGGACAGTTCTAATGAAAAACTGTTTTTT. Translating gives CASSGGDSSNEKLFF.

About this clonotype itself: A read error may produce the germline difference seen at one junction end. This chain joins TRBV19 and TRBJ1-2; TRBD1 aligns across 10 bases. CDR1 and CDR2 (germline): LNHDA, SQIVND (reference sequence). The CDR3 has 15 amino acids. The CDR3: CAGSIPGQGTHGYTF. CDR3 bases: TGTGCCGGTAGTATCCCGGGACAGGGGACGCATGGCTACACCTTC.

The table lists this clonotype with many counts. The V and J genes are TRBV11-2 and TRBJ2-3, with TRBD2 matching over 7 bases. The V segment lost 6 bases and the J segment 2 bases; nucleotides outside the gene matches: 11. The CDR3 contains 16 residues. The germline V gene has CDR1 SGHAT and CDR2 FQNNGV. The CDR3 protein is CASSHRVGLSTDTQYF. DNA of the CDR3: TGTGCCAGCAGTCATAGAGTGGGACTATCCACAGATACGCAGTATTTT.

This clonotype occurred many times. The chain employs TRBV19 and TRBJ1-4; D uncertain. The length of the CDR3 is 15 residues. Per germline, CDR1 LNHDA and CDR2 SQIVND (reference sequence). V was cut by 3 bases and J by 0 bases, with 8 bases left in between. CDR3 coding DNA: TGTGCCAGTAGTATGAGCTCTGCAACTAATGAAAAACTGTTTTTT. Translation: CASSMSSATNEKLFF.

The chain joins TRBV6-2 or TRBV6-3 to TRBJ2-1; 12 bases line up with TRBD2. CDR1 MNHEY and CDR2 SVGEGT come from the germline V gene. The CDR3 has 15 residues. V shed 2 bases, J shed 9 bases, and the junction held 5 bases outside the gene matches. CDR3 in amino acids: CASSYALAGGGEQFF. Here the CDR3 DNA reads TGTGCCAGCAGTTACGCCCTAGCGGGGGGGGGTGAGCAGTTCTTC.

This clonotype was counted ten times or more. The chain links TRBV18 to TRBJ2-1; weak D call: TRBD1 (5 bases). There are 13 residues in the CDR3. Trimming pared 5 bases from V and 10 bases from J, leaving 15 bases between. The germline CDR1 and CDR2 sequences are KGHSH and LQKENI. The CDR3 sequence: CASSISARTEQFF. Written as DNA, the CDR3 is TGTGCCAGCTCAATCTCGGCCCGGACAGAGCAGTTCTTC. Combining the CDR3 with reference TRBV18 and TRBJ2-1 gives the whole variable domain NAGVMQNPRHLVRRRGQEARLRCSPMKGHSHVYWYRQLPEEGLKFMVYLQKENIIDESGMPKERFSAEFPKEGPSILRIQQVVRGDSAAYFCASSISARTEQFFGPGTRLTVL.

In this sample, this clonotype turned up many times. The V call is TRBV7-2, the J call TRBJ1-1; 7 positions agree with TRBD1. The CDR3 covers 15 residues. With V trimmed by 5 bases and J by 5 bases, 11 bases remained unmatched. CDR1 and CDR2 from the germline V gene are SGHTA and FQGNSA. CDR3 nucleotide sequence: TGTGCCAGCAGCCCACTGACAGGGAGGGGAACTGAAGCTTTCTTT. This translates into CASSPLTGRGTEAFF.

The table lists this clonotype with many counts. The chain recombines TRBV7-9 with TRBJ1-1; D is undetermined. V lost 3 bases and J 0 bases, leaving 20 bases between the germline ends. CDR1 and CDR2 from the germline V gene are SEHNR and FQNEAQ (reference sequence). The CDR3 is made up of 18 amino acids. The CDR3 region has the DNA TGTGCCAGCAGCTTTGTTTCTTTGTCGGCAAACATGAACACTGAAGCTTTCTTT. Amino acid sequence: CASSFVSLSANMNTEAFF. Filled out from reference TRBV7-9 and TRBJ1-1, the complete variable domain reads DTGVSQNPRHKITKRGQNVTFRCDPISEHNRLYWYRQTLGQGPEFLTYFQNEAQLEKSRLLSDRFSAERPKGSFSTLEIQRTEQGDSAMYLCASSFVSLSANMNTEAFFGQGTRLTVV.

V is TRBV7-9 and J is TRBJ2-5; D remains unclear. This CDR3 has 13 residues. CDR1 is SEHNR, CDR2 FQNEAQ, per germline (reference sequence). V dropped 2 bases and J dropped 5 bases, with 9 bases sitting between them. The CDR3, as DNA: TGTGCCAGCAGCTTAAGGCAGGTTGAGACCCAGTACTTC. It translates to CASSLRQVETQYF.